This section outlines one TCR beta chain sequence together with its context. This specimen belongs to a study of T cells expressing NK-cell markers. For the study at large: It was sorted CD3+CD56-NKG2C+, CD3+CD56+NKG2C- and CD3+CD56+NKG2C+ T cells that provided the TCR beta repertoires.

TCRdb re-called the 5' RACE reads, yielding one record per CDR3 amino acid sequence without DNA. Its table records about 260,000 distinct CDR3 sequences. CDR3 length: 15 amino acids. Per germline, CDR1 LGHNA and CDR2 YNFKEQ. The sequencing sample was made of blood T cells: a sorted CD56 or NKG2C T cell subset, CD4+ or CD8+ T cells, or bulk PBMC T cells (not recorded which). The gene calls are TRBV4-2 and TRBJ2-3; TCRdb's D call of TRBD1 is untestable without DNA. The sequence was collected from a woman aged 18 to 75 in good health. The chain's CDR3 is CASSQAGGVTDTQYF.